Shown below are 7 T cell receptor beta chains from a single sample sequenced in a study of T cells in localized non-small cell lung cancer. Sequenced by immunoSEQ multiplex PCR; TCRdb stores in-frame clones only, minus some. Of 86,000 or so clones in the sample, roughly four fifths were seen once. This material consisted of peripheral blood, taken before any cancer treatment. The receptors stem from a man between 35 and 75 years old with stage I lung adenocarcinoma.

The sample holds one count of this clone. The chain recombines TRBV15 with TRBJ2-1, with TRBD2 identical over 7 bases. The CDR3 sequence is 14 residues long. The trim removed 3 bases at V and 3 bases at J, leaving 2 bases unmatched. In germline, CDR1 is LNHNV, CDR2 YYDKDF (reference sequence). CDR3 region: CATSRGGNYNEQFF. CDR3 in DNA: TGTGCCACCAGCAGGGGGGGGAACTACAATGAGCAGTTCTTC.

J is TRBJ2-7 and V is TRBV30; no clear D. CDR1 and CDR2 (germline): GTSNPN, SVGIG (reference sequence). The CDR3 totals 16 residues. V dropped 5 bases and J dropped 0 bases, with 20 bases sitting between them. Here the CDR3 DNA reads TGTGCCTGGTCACTCGGGTATCTGACAAGCTCCTACGAGCAGTACTTC. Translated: CAWSLGYLTSSYEQYF.

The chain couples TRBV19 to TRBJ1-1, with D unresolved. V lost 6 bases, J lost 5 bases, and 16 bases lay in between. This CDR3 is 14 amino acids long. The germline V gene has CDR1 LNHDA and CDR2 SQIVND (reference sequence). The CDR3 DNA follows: TGTGCCAGTAGGCGCCCCGGTGGGTTAACTGAAGCTTTCTTT. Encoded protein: CASRRPGGLTEAFF.

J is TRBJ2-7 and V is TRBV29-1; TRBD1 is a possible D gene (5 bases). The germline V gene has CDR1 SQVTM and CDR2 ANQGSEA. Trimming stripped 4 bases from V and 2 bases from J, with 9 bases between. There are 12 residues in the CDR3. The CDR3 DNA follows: TGCAGCGTTGTCCAGGGCCCCTACGAGCAGTACTTC. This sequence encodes CSVVQGPYEQYF.

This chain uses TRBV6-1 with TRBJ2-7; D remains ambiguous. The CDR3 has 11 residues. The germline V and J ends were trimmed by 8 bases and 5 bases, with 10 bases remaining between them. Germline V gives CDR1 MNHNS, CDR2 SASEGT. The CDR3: CASERLNEQYF. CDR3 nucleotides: TGTGCCAGCGAACGCCTAAACGAGCAGTACTTC.

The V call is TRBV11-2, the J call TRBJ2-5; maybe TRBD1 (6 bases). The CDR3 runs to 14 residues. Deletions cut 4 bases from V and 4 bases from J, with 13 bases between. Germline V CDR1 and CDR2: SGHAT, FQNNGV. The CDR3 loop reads CASSYGGQLETQYF. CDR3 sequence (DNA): TGTGCCAGCAGCTACGGAGGACAGTTAGAGACCCAGTACTTC.

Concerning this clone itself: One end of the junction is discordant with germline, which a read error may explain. The CDR3 bases are TGTGCCAGCAGTTACATATCGAACGCCGGGGAGCTGTTTTTT. Protein product: CASSYISNAGELFF. This chain joins TRBV6-5 and TRBJ2-2; D gene unclear. The CDR3 has 14 amino acids. The V gene's germline CDR1 is MNHEY and CDR2 SVGAGI.